This TCR beta chain was recovered during a study of cytomegalovirus exposure and HLA in healthy donors. At the level of the study: There were some 400 genotyped donors. Of these, roughly 80% fell in the genetic ancestry cluster associated with self-reported Caucasian donors.

V dropped 2 bases and J dropped 3; count of bases not matched to a gene: 6. The CDR3 has 16 residues. Germline assignment: CDR1 MDHEN and CDR2 SYDVKM. The study, taken as a whole, reports: Later on, an analysis found that several of the most significant clusters appeared to be linked to common viral pathogens, which included parvovirus B19. Later genetic work tied a missense DCLRE1C variant to beta-chain V and J trimming. The likely explanation for a cluster of highly shared sequence variants was sequencing artifact.

As concerns this clone: The antigen remains undetermined.

Amplification used 60 Vbeta primers and 13 Jbeta primers. Libraries were prepared by immunoSEQ multiplex PCR; TCRdb keeps only in-frame clonotypes and omits some of them. The sample lists about 200,000 clones, approximately 78% occurring once. Sequenced: PBMCs. The clonotype comes from a woman aged 18-29 years in good health and CMV-seronegative. The chain recombines TRBV28 with TRBJ2-3; 9 positions match TRBD2. The CDR3 DNA is TGTGCCAGCAGTTTACCCCGGACTAGCGTGACAGATACGCAGTATTTT. Its translation is CASSLPRTSVTDTQYF.